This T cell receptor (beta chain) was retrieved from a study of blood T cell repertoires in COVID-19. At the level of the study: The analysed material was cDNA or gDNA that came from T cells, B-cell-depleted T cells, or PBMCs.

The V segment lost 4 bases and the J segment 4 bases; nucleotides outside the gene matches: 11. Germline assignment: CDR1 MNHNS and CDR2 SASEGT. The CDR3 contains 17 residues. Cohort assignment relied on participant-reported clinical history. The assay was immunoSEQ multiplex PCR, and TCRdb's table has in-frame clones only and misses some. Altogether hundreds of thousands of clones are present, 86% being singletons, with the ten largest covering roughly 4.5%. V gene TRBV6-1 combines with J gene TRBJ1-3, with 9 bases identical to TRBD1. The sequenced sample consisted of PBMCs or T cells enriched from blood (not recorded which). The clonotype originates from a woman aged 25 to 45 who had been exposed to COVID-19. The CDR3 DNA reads TGTGCCAGCAGTGCCCAAACAGGGGGCGCTTCCGGAAACACCATATATTTT. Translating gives CASSAQTGGASGNTIYF.